Shown below are 21 T cell receptor beta chains from a single sample sequenced in a study of blood T cell repertoires in COVID-19. Clones were read by immunoSEQ multiplex PCR, and TCRdb kept only the in-frame ones, dropping some. The sample lists tens of thousands of clones, around three quarters occurring once. Input material: peripheral blood. The origin of the receptors is a woman in her seventies with acute or convalescent COVID-19.

V usage is TRBV6-5 and J usage is TRBJ1-2, with TRBD1 as a possible D gene (6 bases). The CDR3 covers 15 residues. Germline V lookup: CDR1 MNHEY, CDR2 SVGAGI. Trimming cost V 2 bases and J 5 bases, with 15 bases left between them. The CDR3 loop is CASSYPLAGEYGYTF. The CDR3 DNA follows: TGTGCCAGCAGTTACCCCCTGGCAGGGGAGTATGGCTACACCTTC.

The DNA of the CDR3 is TGTGCCAGCAGTGTGGGGGGTGAGGGAGCTTTCTTT. This encodes CASSVGGEGAFF. This chain uses TRBV2 with TRBJ1-1; a weak D match, TRBD1 (5 bases). V gave up 4 bases and J gave up 10 bases, with 13 bases separating them. In germline, CDR1 is SNHLY, CDR2 FYNNEI. The CDR3 loop spans 12 amino acids.

The rearrangement links TRBV7-8 to TRBJ2-5; 7 bases align to TRBD1. The trim removed 0 bases at V and 4 bases at J, leaving 8 bases unmatched. CDR1 SGHVS and CDR2 FQNEAQ come from the germline V gene. This CDR3 is built from 16 residues. CDR3 bases: TGTGCCAGCAGCTTAGCGACAGGGAATCAAGGAGAGACCCAGTACTTC. It codes for CASSLATGNQGETQYF.

The chain joins TRBV7-2 to TRBJ1-2; a weak D match, TRBD1 (5 bases). Trimming stripped 2 bases from V and 6 bases from J, with 13 bases between. Germline CDR1 is SGHTA and CDR2 is FQGNSA. The CDR3 is 14 residues long. The CDR3 protein is CASSLTGLGDGYTF. The CDR3 DNA sequence: TGTGCCAGCAGCTTAACAGGATTGGGCGATGGCTACACCTTC.

The rearrangement links TRBV7-2 to TRBJ1-5, with a tentative D call TRBD1 (6 bases). The CDR3 runs to 15 residues. Germline lookup yields CDR1 SGHTA and CDR2 FQGNSA. The germline V and J ends were trimmed by 2 bases and 6 bases, with 14 bases remaining between them. CDR3 amino acids: CASSLKDGGGQPQHF. In DNA, the CDR3 is TGTGCCAGCAGCTTAAAGGATGGGGGCGGTCAGCCCCAGCATTTT.

The rearrangement joins TRBV6-6 to TRBJ2-2, with TRBD2 identical over 9 bases. V shed 6 bases, J shed 4 bases, and the junction held 6 bases outside the gene matches. The CDR3 totals 15 residues. Germline CDR1 MNHNY, CDR2 SVGAGI (reference sequence). Here the CDR3 reads CASRREGRFTGELFF. The CDR3 region has the DNA TGTGCCAGCAGGCGGGAGGGCCGATTCACCGGGGAGCTGTTTTTT.

This chain joins TRBV28 and TRBJ1-4; D is perhaps TRBD1 (5 bases). Looked up from germline, CDR1 is MDHEN and CDR2 is SYDVKM. CDR3 length equals 14 residues. V lost 5 bases and J lost 3, with 10 bases in between. DNA for the CDR3: TGTGCCAGCAGTACGGGAGGGGCTAATGAAAAACTGTTTTTT. It encodes CASSTGGANEKLFF.

The chain employs TRBV10-1 and TRBJ1-1, with TRBD1 matching over 8 bases. This CDR3 is 14 amino acids long. Germline V gene lookup returns CDR1 WNHNN and CDR2 SYGVQD (reference sequence). V was pared by 6 bases and J by 1 base, with 4 bases of the junction left unmatched. CDR3 protein: CASRPGQANTEAFF. The CDR3 DNA reads TGCGCCAGCAGACCGGGACAGGCGAACACTGAAGCTTTCTTT.

This clone was detected only once. The chain employs TRBV27 and TRBJ2-1, with 10 bases matching TRBD2. Losses at the gene ends were 5 bases for V and 7 bases for J; bases not matched to a gene: 23. This CDR3 has 20 amino acids. Germline V gene lookup returns CDR1 MNHEY and CDR2 SMNVEV (reference sequence). In DNA, the CDR3 is TGTGCCAGCAGTCACCGGGGGGCTACTAGCGGGGTACCGAGAGGGAATGAGCAGTTCTTC. It specifies CASSHRGATSGVPRGNEQFF.

This clone was seen just once. The chain is built from TRBV6-2 or TRBV6-3 and TRBJ1-1; TRBD1 might be the D (6 bases). V lost 2 bases, J lost 5 bases, and 12 bases lay in between. The germline V gene has CDR1 MNHEY and CDR2 SVGEGT. The CDR3 runs to 14 residues. Here the CDR3 reads CASSYRPQGTEAFF. In nucleotides, the CDR3 is TGTGCCAGCAGTTACCGGCCCCAGGGGACTGAAGCTTTCTTT.

This clone was recorded only once. V is TRBV25-1 and J is TRBJ1-4, with D perhaps matching TRBD1 (6 bases). V gave up 7 bases and J gave up 0 bases, with 12 bases separating them. The CDR3 totals 15 residues. The V gene's germline CDR1 is MGHDK and CDR2 SYGVNS. The DNA for the CDR3 is TGTGCCAGCACCGTCAGGGGTGCAACTAATGAAAAACTGTTTTTT. It is translated as CASTVRGATNEKLFF.

The chain uses TRBV6-1 and TRBJ2-2, with D hard to call. CDR1 is MNHNS, CDR2 SASEGT, per germline. The CDR3 is 16 residues long. With 2 bases removed from V and 0 bases from J, the gap between germline ends came to 10 bases. CDR3 nucleotide sequence: TGTGCCAGCAGTGAATACGGGTTCGCGAACACCGGGGAGCTGTTTTTT. Translated: CASSEYGFANTGELFF.

This clone was seen a few times. The rearrangement joins TRBV30 to TRBJ2-5; D gene ambiguous. Trimming pared 3 bases from V and 5 bases from J, leaving 7 bases between. CDR1 is GTSNPN and CDR2 is SVGIG in the germline V gene (reference sequence). CDR3 size: 11 residues. CDR3 in DNA: TGTGCCTGGAGACGGGTGGAGACCCAGTACTTC. Its translation: CAWRRVETQYF.

Only one count was recorded for this clone. V usage is TRBV30 and J usage is TRBJ1-3; a possible D gene is TRBD1 (5 bases). The V gene's germline CDR1 is GTSNPN and CDR2 SVGIG (reference sequence). Trimming left V 5 bases short and J 0 bases short, with 14 bases between. The CDR3 length is 15 residues. In nucleotides, the CDR3 is TGTGCCTGGGGTGGGGCGCTTCGCTCTGGAAACACCATATATTTT. Translating gives CAWGGALRSGNTIYF. Looking up the rest from reference TRBV30 and TRBJ1-3 gives the full variable domain: SQTIHQWPATLVQPVGSPLSLECTVEGTSNPNLYWYRQAAGRGLQLLFYSVGIGQISSEVPQNLSASRPQDRQFILSSKKLLLSDSGFYLCAWGGALRSGNTIYFGEGSWLTVV.

This clone showed up just a few times. This chain uses TRBV4-3 with TRBJ2-7; D might be TRBD1 (5 bases). The CDR3 has 15 amino acids. The ends were cut back, 0 bases at V and 4 bases at J, with 13 bases in the middle. Germline V gene data show CDR1 as LGHNA and CDR2 as YSLEER. CDR3 nucleotide sequence: TGCGCCAGCAGCCAAGACAGGTTGGCAGGGTACGAGCAGTACTTC. Translation gives CASSQDRLAGYEQYF.

CDR3 sequence (DNA): TGTGCCAGCAGTCTCAGACAGGCCCAAGAGACCCAGTACTTC. Translation: CASSLRQAQETQYF. The V and J genes are TRBV2 and TRBJ2-5, with D possibly being TRBD1 (6 bases). The CDR3 loop spans 14 amino acids. The ends were cut back, 5 bases at V and 1 base at J, with 11 bases in the middle. Germline values: CDR1 SNHLY, CDR2 FYNNEI.

The chain uses TRBV5-4 and TRBJ1-2; 8 positions agree with TRBD1. The J segment lost 0 bases and the V segment lost 2 bases, leaving 6 bases of the junction unmatched. Germline CDR1 and CDR2: SGHNT and YYREEE (reference sequence). The CDR3 totals 16 residues. CDR3 sequence: CASSFTGQGTNYGYTF. CDR3 nucleotides: TGTGCCAGCAGCTTTACCGGACAGGGAACTAACTATGGCTACACCTTC.

The rearrangement joins TRBV11-2 to TRBJ2-5; D uncertain. The V gene lost 6 bases and the J gene lost 2 bases, with 16 bases spanning the gap. Looked up from germline, CDR1 is SGHAT and CDR2 is FQNNGV. CDR3 length: 15 amino acids. CDR3 nucleotide sequence: TGTGCCAGCAGTACAGAAGGCTCCGGTCAAGAGACCCAGTACTTC. It translates to CASSTEGSGQETQYF. The complete variable domain, with remaining parts taken from reference TRBV11-2 and TRBJ2-5, reads EAGVAQSPRYKIIEKRQSVAFWCNPISGHATLYWYQQILGQGPKLLIQFQNNGVVDDSQLPKDRFSAERLKGVDSTLKIQPAKLEDSAVYLCASSTEGSGQETQYFGPGTRLLVL.

This clone has only one observation. The J gene is TRBJ1-1, the V gene TRBV5-8; D not resolved. The germline V and J ends were trimmed by 2 bases and 1 base, with 12 bases remaining between them. The germline V gene has CDR1 SGHTS and CDR2 YDEGEE. The CDR3 is 15 residues long. The CDR3 here is CASSLRLRGNTEAFF. CDR3 sequence (DNA): TGTGCCAGCAGCTTACGATTGCGGGGGAACACTGAAGCTTTCTTT.

The rearrangement links TRBV18 to TRBJ2-1; the D gene is possibly TRBD1 (6 bases). Germline V lookup: CDR1 KGHSH, CDR2 LQKENI. The V gene lost 6 bases and the J gene lost 15 bases, with 15 bases spanning the gap. The length of the CDR3 is 11 residues. DNA of the CDR3: TGTGCCAGCTCCCGGACAGACCTTCGGTTCTTC. Protein product: CASSRTDLRFF.

The chain combines TRBV18 with TRBJ2-5; perhaps TRBD2 as D (5 bases). The CDR3 is 12 residues long. Germline values: CDR1 KGHSH, CDR2 LQKENI. V dropped 1 base and J dropped 5 bases, with 5 bases sitting between them. CDR3 residues: CASSPRGETQYF. The CDR3 coding sequence is TGTGCCAGCTCACCACGAGGGGAGACCCAGTACTTC.